This is a list of T cell receptor beta chains from one sample in a study of CD8 T cells in Susac syndrome. Via MiXCR, TCRdb re-called the immunoSEQ multiplex PCR reads, giving one row per CDR3 protein. The sample lists about 150,000 distinct CDR3 sequences, approximately 94% occurring once. The sequenced sample was CD8+ T cells from PBMCs. The source of these receptors is a human donor with multiple sclerosis. The CDR3 runs from the conserved cysteine through the conserved F or W. A D gene is named only where the DNA matches it firmly. Expanded clones are given a class, and other clones once, few, many or no size at all.

V,D,J,size,DNA,CDR3
TRBV9,TRBD1,TRBJ1-2,-,TGTGCCAGCAGCGAACAGGGGGCTACTAACTATGGCTACACCTTC,CASSEQGATNYGYTF
TRBV30,TRBD1,TRBJ1-1,-,TGTGCCTGGAGAGAACTCTACAGGGGCCCGGCTGAAGCTTTCTTT,CAWRELYRGPAEAFF
TRBV20-1,-,TRBJ1-5,-,TGCAGTGCTAGTCTGGGAGGTCAGCCCCAGCATTTT,CSASLGGQPQHF
TRBV18,TRBD2,TRBJ2-7,few,TGTGCCAGCTCCGGGGGGGACTACGAGCAGTACTTC,CASSGGDYEQYF
TRBV12-3/TRBV12-4,-,TRBJ2-3,-,TGTGCCAGCAGTTCTCGGGATCCAGATACGCAGTATTTT,CASSSRDPDTQYF
TRBV29-1,-,TRBJ1-3,-,TGCAGCGCATGGACGTCTCAATCTGGAAACACCATATATTTT,CSAWTSQSGNTIYF
TRBV7-9,-,TRBJ2-7,-,TGTGCCAGCAGCCACCGGGATCGGGGGACTGAGCAGTACTTC,CASSHRDRGTEQYF
TRBV9,TRBD2,TRBJ2-1,-,TGTGCCAGTTCCCTGGCTAGCGGGACCTACAATGAGCAGTTCTTC,CASSLASGTYNEQFF
TRBV2,TRBD2,TRBJ2-1,-,TGTGCGATACGCGGTAGGGGGACTAGCCAATACAATGAGCAGTTCTTC,CAIRGRGTSQYNEQFF
TRBV28,-,TRBJ1-6,-,TGTGCCAGCAGTCTATACGGCACAGGGATTTATAATTCACCCCTCCACTTT,CASSLYGTGIYNSPLHF
TRBV9,TRBD1,TRBJ2-7,-,TGTGCCAGCAGCGGGGACAGGGCCTACGAGCAGTACTTC,CASSGDRAYEQYF
TRBV29-1,-,TRBJ1-3,-,TGCAGCGTTGTTTTGGGGTTGGATGGAAACACCATATATTTT,CSVVLGLDGNTIYF
TRBV7-9,-,TRBJ2-7,-,TGTGCCAGCAGCTTAGTTGTGGGCGACAGCTACGAGCAGTACTTC,CASSLVVGDSYEQYF
TRBV7-9,-,TRBJ1-1,-,TGTGCCAGCAGCGTGGACTCAAAGGGGAACACTGAAGCTTTCTTT,CASSVDSKGNTEAFF
TRBV25-1,-,TRBJ2-1,-,TGTGCCAGCAGTGACAGGAGTTGGAATGAGCAGTTCTTC,CASSDRSWNEQFF
TRBV29-1,-,TRBJ1-1,-,TGCAGCTGGCACGGGGGGGGTAGCGGCGCTGAAGCTTTCTTT,CSWHGGGSGAEAFF